Listed below are T cell receptor beta chains from one sample, sequenced in a study of glioma-infiltrating T cells after dendritic cell vaccination. TCRdb's copy holds only in-frame clones and misses some; the assay was immunoSEQ multiplex PCR. The profile shows roughly 100,000 clones, roughly 76% of them singletons. This sample comprised blood, obtained before dendritic cell vaccination. These receptors all come from a human donor with glioblastoma. Both conserved end residues are part of each CDR3. D genes are given only for firm matches. Part of the rows lack a size; the others show once, few, many or a class for expanded clones.

v_gene: TRBV5-1; j_gene: TRBJ2-7; d_gene: TRBD1; abundance: once; CDR3nt: TGCGCCAGCAGCTTACAGGGGTTGGTTTACTTC; CDR3aa: CASSLQGLVYF
v_gene: TRBV30; j_gene: TRBJ1-4; d_gene: .; abundance: .; CDR3nt: TGTGCCTGGAACCTACGGGGGGAAAAACTGTTTTTT; CDR3aa: CAWNLRGEKLFF
v_gene: TRBV19; j_gene: TRBJ1-5; d_gene: .; abundance: .; CDR3nt: TGTGCCAGCTCCCCGAGCGGGCGTAATCAGCCCCAGCATTTT; CDR3aa: CASSPSGRNQPQHF
v_gene: TRBV30; j_gene: TRBJ1-5; d_gene: TRBD1; abundance: .; CDR3nt: TGTGCCTGGAGAGGGACAGGGTGGTCCAATCAGCCCCAGCATTTT; CDR3aa: CAWRGTGWSNQPQHF
v_gene: TRBV4-3; j_gene: TRBJ2-1; d_gene: TRBD2; abundance: once; CDR3nt: TGCGCCAGCAGCCCACCAGAGTGGAGAGGACTAGCCCTCAATGAGCAGTTCTTC; CDR3aa: CASSPPEWRGLALNEQFF
v_gene: TRBV6-1; j_gene: TRBJ1-5; d_gene: TRBD1; abundance: .; CDR3nt: TGTGCCAGCAGTTTCCGGGACAGAAATCAGCCCCAGCATTTT; CDR3aa: CASSFRDRNQPQHF
v_gene: TRBV19; j_gene: TRBJ2-5; d_gene: .; abundance: .; CDR3nt: TGTGCCAGTAGTATTTCGGAGACCCAGTACTTC; CDR3aa: CASSISETQYF
v_gene: TRBV19; j_gene: TRBJ1-4; d_gene: TRBD1; abundance: .; CDR3nt: TGTGCCAGTAGTCTGCGGACAGGGCAGAGTAATGAAAAACTGTTTTTT; CDR3aa: CASSLRTGQSNEKLFF
v_gene: TRBV4-3; j_gene: TRBJ2-1; d_gene: TRBD2; abundance: few; CDR3nt: TGCGCCAGCAGCCAAGCACCAGCGGGGGAGGGGTACAATGAGCAGTTCTTC; CDR3aa: CASSQAPAGEGYNEQFF
v_gene: TRBV29-1; j_gene: TRBJ2-1; d_gene: TRBD1; abundance: .; CDR3nt: TGCAGCGTGGAACAGGGGTCCTACAATGAGCAGTTCTTC; CDR3aa: CSVEQGSYNEQFF
v_gene: TRBV30; j_gene: TRBJ2-3; d_gene: TRBD1; abundance: .; CDR3nt: TGTGCCTGGAGTGAGGGTTTGGGACAGGGGCGCAGGGGCACAGATACGCAGTATTTT; CDR3aa: CAWSEGLGQGRRGTDTQYF
v_gene: TRBV30; j_gene: TRBJ2-3; d_gene: .; abundance: .; CDR3nt: TGTGCCTGGAGTATACAGTCAAGAGATACGCAGTATTTT; CDR3aa: CAWSIQSRDTQYF
v_gene: TRBV9; j_gene: TRBJ1-6; d_gene: TRBD1; abundance: .; CDR3nt: TGTGCCAGCAGCACTAACAGGGGCAATAATTCACCCCTCCACTTT; CDR3aa: CASSTNRGNNSPLHF
v_gene: TRBV14; j_gene: TRBJ2-3; d_gene: TRBD2; abundance: .; CDR3nt: TGTGCCAGCAGCCAAGATTCCCTCGCGGGGGGCCTCACAGATACGCAGTATTTT; CDR3aa: CASSQDSLAGGLTDTQYF
v_gene: TRBV18; j_gene: TRBJ1-3; d_gene: .; abundance: few; CDR3nt: TGTGCCAGCTCACCTCCGAGCCAATACTCTGGAAACACCATATATTTT; CDR3aa: CASSPPSQYSGNTIYF
v_gene: TRBV19; j_gene: TRBJ1-1; d_gene: .; abundance: .; CDR3nt: TGTGCCAGTAGTAAACGGGGAGAGAACACTGAAGCTTTCTTT; CDR3aa: CASSKRGENTEAFF